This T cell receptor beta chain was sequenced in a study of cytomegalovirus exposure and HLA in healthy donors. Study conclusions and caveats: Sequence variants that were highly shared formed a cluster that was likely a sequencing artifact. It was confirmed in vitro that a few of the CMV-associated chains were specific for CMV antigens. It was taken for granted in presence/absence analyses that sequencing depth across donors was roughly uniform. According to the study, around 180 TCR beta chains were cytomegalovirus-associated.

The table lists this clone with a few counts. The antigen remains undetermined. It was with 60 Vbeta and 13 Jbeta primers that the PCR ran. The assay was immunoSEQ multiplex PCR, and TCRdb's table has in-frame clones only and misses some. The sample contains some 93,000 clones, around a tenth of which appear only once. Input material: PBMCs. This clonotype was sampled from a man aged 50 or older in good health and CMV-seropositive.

CDR3 loop: CSVNTGFNEQYF. The CDR3 DNA reads TGCAGCGTTAATACAGGGTTCAACGAGCAGTACTTC. This chain links TRBV29-1 with TRBJ2-7, with a weak D call TRBD1 (6 bases). The CDR3 sequence is 12 residues long. Germline V gene sequence: CDR1 SQVTM, CDR2 ANQGSEA. Trimming stripped 5 bases from V and 5 bases from J, with 13 bases between.